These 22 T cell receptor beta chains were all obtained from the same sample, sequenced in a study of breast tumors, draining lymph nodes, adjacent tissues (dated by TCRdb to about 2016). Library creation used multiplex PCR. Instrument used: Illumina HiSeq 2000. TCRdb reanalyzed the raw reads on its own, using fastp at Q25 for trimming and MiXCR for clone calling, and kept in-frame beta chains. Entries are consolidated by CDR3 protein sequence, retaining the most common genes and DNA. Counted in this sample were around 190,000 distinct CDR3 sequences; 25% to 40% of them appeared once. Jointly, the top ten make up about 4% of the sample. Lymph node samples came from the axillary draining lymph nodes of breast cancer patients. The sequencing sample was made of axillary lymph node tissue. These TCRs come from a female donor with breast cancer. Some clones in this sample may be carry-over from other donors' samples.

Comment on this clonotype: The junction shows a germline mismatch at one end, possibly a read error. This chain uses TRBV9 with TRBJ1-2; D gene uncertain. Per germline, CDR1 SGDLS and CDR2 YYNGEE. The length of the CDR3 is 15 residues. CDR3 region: CASSVGGIGSGGSTF. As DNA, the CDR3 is TGTGCCAGCAGCGTAGGCGGGATAGGGAGCGGTGGCTCCACCTTC.

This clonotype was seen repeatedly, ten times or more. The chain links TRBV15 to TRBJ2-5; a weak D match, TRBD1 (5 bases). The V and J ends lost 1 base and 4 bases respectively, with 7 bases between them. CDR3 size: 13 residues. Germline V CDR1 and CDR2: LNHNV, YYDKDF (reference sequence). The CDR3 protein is CATSRGQLETQYF. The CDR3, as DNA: TGTGCCACCAGCAGAGGACAGTTAGAGACCCAGTACTTC.

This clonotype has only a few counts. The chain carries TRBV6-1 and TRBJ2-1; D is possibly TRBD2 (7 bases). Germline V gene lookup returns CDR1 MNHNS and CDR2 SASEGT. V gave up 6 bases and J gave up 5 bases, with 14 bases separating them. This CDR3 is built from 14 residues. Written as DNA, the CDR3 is TGTGCCAGCAGGAACAGGGAGGGTGACAATGAGCAGTTCTTC. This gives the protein CASRNREGDNEQFF.

CDR3 protein: CASSYSFLGQGEDEQYF. The CDR3 DNA is TGTGCCAGCAGTTACTCGTTTCTGGGACAGGGTGAGGACGAGCAGTACTTC. The chain is built from TRBV6-5 and TRBJ2-7, with 9 bases aligning to TRBD1. V dropped 0 bases and J dropped 5; count of bases not matched to a gene: 11. Germline lookup yields CDR1 MNHEY and CDR2 SVGAGI. The CDR3 consists of 17 residues.

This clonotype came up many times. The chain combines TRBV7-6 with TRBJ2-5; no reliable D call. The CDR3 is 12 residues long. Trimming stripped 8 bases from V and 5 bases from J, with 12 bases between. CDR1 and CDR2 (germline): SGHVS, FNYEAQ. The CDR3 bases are TGTGCCAGCGGCTGGCGTCTTGAGACCCAGTACTTC. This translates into CASGWRLETQYF.

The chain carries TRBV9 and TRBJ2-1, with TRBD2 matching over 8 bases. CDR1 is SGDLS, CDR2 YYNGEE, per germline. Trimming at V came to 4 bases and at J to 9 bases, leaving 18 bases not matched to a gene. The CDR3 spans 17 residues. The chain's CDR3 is CASSPGWSGSYDTEQFF. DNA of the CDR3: TGTGCCAGCAGCCCAGGGTGGAGCGGGAGTTATGACACTGAGCAGTTCTTC.

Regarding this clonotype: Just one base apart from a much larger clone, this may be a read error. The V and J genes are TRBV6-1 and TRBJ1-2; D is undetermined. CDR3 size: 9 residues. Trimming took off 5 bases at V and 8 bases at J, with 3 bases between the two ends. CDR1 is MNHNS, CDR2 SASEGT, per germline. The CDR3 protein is CASSQGYTF. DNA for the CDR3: TGTGCCAGCAGTCAGGGCTACACCTTC.

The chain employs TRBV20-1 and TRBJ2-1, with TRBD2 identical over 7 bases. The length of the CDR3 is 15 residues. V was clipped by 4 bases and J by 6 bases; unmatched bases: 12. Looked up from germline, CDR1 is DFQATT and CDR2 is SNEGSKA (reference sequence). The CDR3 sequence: CSATPSGGGSNEQFF. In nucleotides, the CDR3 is TGCAGTGCTACCCCGTCGGGAGGCGGGTCCAATGAGCAGTTCTTC.

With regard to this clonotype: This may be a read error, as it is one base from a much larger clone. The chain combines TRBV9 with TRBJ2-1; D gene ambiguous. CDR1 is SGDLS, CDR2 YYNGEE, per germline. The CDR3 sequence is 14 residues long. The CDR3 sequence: CASSVVTDYNEQSF. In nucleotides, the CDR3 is TGTGCCAGCAGCGTAGTAACAGATTACAATGAGCAGTCCTTC. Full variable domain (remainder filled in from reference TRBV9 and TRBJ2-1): DSGVTQTPKHLITATGQRVTLRCSPRSGDLSVYWYQQSLDQGLQFLIQYYNGEERAKGNILERFSAQQFPDLHSELNLSSLELGDSALYFCASSVVTDYNEQSFGPGTRLTVL.

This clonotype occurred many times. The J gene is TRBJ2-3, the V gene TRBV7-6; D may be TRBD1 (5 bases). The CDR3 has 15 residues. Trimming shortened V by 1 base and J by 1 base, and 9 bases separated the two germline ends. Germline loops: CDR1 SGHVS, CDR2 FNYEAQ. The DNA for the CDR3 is TGTGCCAGCAGCTTAGGAGTAGGGGGCACAGATACGCAGTATTTT. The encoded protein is CASSLGVGGTDTQYF.

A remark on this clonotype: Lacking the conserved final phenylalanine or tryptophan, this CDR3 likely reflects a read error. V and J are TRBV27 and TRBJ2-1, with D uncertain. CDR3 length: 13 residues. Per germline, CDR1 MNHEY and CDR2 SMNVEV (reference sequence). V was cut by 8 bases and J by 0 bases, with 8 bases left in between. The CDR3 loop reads CASFDASYNEQFY. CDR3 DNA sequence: TGTGCCAGCTTTGATGCCTCCTACAATGAGCAGTTCTAC.

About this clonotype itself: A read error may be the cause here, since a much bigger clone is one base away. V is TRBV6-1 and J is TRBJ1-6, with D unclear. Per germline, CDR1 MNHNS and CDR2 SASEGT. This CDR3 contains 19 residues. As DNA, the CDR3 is TGTGCCAGCAGTCAAGCGTTTGTTTCCATGATCGGCGGTAATTCACCCCTCCACTTT. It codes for CASSQAFVSMIGGNSPLHF.

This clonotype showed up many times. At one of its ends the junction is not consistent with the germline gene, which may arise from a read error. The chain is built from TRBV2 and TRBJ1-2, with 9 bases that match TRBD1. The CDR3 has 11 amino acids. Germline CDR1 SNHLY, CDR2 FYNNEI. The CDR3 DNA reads TGCGGACAGGGGAGTTTCTATGGCTACACCTTC. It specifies CGQGSFYGYTF.

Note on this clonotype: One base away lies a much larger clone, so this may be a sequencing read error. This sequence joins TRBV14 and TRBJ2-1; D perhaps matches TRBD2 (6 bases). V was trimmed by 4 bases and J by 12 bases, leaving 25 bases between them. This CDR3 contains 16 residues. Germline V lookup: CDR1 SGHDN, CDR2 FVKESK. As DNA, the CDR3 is TGTGCCAGCAGCCCGGCCCCCTCTAGCAGCGCGCGGGGGCAGTTCTTC. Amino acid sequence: CASSPAPSSSARGQFF.

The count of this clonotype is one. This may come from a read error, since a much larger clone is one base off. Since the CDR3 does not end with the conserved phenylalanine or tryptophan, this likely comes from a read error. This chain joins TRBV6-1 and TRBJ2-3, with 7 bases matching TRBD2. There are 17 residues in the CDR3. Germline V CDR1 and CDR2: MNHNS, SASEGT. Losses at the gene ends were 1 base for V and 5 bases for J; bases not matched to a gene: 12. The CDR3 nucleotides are TGTGCCAGCAGTGAAGGTGGGGGGGGGTGGTTGGTAGATACGCAGTATCTT. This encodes CASSEGGGGWLVDTQYL.

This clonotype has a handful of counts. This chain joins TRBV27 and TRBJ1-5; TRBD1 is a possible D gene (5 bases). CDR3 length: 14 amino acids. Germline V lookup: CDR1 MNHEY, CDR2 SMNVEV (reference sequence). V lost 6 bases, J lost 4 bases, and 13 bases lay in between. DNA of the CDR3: TGTGCCAGCAGCGTGTGGGGGGGAAATCAGCCCCAGCATTTT. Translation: CASSVWGGNQPQHF.

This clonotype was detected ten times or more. The DNA of the CDR3 is TGTGCCAGCAGTGGGGGGGGACCGAGTAATTCACCCCTCCACTTT. Translated, it gives CASSGGGPSNSPLHF. The chain is built from TRBV2 and TRBJ1-6; tentatively, D is TRBD1 (5 bases). Germline lookup yields CDR1 SNHLY and CDR2 FYNNEI. Trimming left V 4 bases short and J 6 bases short, with 13 bases between. The CDR3 sequence is 15 residues long.

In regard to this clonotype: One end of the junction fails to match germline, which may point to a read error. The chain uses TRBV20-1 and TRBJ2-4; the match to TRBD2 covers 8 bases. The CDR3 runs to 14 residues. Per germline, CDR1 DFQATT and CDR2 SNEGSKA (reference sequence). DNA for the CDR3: TGCAGTGCTAATTCAGGACTAGCCAAAACCATTCAGTACTTC. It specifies CSANSGLAKTIQYF.

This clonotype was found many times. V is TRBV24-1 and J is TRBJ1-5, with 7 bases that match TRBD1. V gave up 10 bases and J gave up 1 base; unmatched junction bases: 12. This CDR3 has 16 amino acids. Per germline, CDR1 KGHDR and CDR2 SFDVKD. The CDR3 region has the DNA TGTGCCACAAAAATCCCTCGCAGGGGGAGCAATCAGCCCCAGCATTTT. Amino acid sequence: CATKIPRRGSNQPQHF.

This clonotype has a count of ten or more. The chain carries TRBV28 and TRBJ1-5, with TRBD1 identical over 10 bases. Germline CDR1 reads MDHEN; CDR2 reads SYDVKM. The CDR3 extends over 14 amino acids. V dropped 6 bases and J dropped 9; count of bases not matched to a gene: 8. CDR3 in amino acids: CASSDRGLFPPQHF. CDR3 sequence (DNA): TGTGCCAGCAGCGACAGGGGGCTCTTTCCGCCCCAGCATTTT. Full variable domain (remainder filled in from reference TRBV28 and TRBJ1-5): DVKVTQSSRYLVKRTGEKVFLECVQDMDHENMFWYRQDPGLGLRLIYFSYDVKMKEKGDIPEGYSVSREKKERFSLILESASTNQTSMYLCASSDRGLFPPQHFGDGTRLSIL.

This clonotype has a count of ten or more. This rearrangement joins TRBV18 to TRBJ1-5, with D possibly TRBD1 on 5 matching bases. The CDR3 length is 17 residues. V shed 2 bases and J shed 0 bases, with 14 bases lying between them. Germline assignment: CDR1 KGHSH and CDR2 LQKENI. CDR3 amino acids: CASSPIAQGTSNQPQHF. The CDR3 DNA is TGTGCCAGCTCACCAATAGCGCAGGGTACTAGCAATCAGCCCCAGCATTTT.

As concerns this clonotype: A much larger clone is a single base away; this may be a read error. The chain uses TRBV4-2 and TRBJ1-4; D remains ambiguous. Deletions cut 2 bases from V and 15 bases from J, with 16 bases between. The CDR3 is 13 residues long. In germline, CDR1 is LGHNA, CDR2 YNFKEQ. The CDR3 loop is CASSQNTSGRLFF. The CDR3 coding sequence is TGTGCCAGCAGCCAAAATACGTCCGGCCGGTTGTTTTTT.